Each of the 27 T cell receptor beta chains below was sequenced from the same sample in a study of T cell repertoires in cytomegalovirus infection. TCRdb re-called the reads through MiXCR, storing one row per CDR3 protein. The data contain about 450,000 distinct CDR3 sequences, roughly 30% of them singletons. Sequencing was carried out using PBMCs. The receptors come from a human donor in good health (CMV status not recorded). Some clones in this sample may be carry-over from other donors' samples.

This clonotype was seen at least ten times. The CDR3 reads CASSYGRRMNTEAFF. For the CDR3, the DNA is TGTGCCAGCAGTTACGGCCGGAGAATGAACACTGAAGCTTTCTTT. The rearrangement links TRBV6-2 or TRBV6-3 to TRBJ1-1; D remains unclear. CDR1 is MNHEY and CDR2 is SVGEGT in the germline V gene. The CDR3 is 15 amino acids. Trimming shortened V by 2 bases and J by 0 bases, and 10 bases separated the two germline ends.

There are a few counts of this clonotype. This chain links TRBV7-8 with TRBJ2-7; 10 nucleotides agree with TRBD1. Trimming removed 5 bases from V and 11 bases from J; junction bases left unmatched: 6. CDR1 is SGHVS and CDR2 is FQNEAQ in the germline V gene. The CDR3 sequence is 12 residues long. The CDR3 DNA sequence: TGTGCCAGCAGCCACGACAGGGGGCCGGAGTACTTC. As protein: CASSHDRGPEYF.

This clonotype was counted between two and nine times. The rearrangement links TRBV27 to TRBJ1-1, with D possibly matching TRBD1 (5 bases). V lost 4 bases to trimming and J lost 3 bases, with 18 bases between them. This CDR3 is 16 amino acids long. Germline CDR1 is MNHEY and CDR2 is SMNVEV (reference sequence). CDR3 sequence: CASSSRTLKGDTEAFF. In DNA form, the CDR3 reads TGTGCCAGCAGTTCCCGGACCCTCAAAGGGGACACTGAAGCTTTCTTT.

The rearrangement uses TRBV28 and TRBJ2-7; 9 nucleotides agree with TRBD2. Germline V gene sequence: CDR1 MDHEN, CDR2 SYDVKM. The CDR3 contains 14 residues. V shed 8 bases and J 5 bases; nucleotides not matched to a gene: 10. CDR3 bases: TGTGCCAGCGCCATAGCGGGGGTTTCGGACGAGCAGTACTTC. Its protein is CASAIAGVSDEQYF.

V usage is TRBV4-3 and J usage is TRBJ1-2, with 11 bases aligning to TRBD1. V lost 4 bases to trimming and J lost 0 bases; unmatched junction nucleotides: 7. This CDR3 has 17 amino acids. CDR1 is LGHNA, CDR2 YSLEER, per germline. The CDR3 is CASSRSADRGPNYGYTF. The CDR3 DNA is TGCGCCAGCAGCCGAAGCGCGGACAGGGGGCCTAACTATGGCTACACCTTC.

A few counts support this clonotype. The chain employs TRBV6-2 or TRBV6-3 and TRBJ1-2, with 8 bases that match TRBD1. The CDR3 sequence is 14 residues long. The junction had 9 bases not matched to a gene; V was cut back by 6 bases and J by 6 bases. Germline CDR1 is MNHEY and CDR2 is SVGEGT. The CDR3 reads CASRDQGAADGYTF. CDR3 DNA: TGTGCCAGCAGAGACCAGGGGGCGGCGGATGGCTACACCTTC.

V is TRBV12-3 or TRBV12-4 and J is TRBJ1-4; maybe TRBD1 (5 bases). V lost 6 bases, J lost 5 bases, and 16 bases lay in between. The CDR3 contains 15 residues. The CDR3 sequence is CASRPEGTGNEKLFF. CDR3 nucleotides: TGTGCCAGCAGACCAGAGGGGACTGGAAATGAAAAACTGTTTTTT.

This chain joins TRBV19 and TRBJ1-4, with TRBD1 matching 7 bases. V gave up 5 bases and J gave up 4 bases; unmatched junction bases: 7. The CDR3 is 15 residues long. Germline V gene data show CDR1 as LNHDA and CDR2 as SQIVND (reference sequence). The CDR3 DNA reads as TGTGCCAGTAGTGAACCGGGACAGAATAATGAAAAACTGTTTTTT. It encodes CASSEPGQNNEKLFF.

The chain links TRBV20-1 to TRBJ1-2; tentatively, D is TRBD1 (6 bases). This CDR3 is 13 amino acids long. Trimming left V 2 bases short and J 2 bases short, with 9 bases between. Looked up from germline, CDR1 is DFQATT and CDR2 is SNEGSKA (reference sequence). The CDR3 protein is CSARRGENYGYTF. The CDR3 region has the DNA TGCAGTGCTAGAAGGGGGGAAAACTATGGCTACACCTTC.

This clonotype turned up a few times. In nucleotides, the CDR3 is TGTGCCAGCAGCAGAATCGGGGTCGCGAGCAATCAGCCCCAGCATTTT. Its translation: CASSRIGVASNQPQHF. The chain employs TRBV7-8 and TRBJ1-5; D is uncertain. CDR1 and CDR2 from the germline V gene are SGHVS and FQNEAQ. V lost 5 bases and J 1 base, leaving 15 bases between the germline ends. CDR3 size: 16 residues.

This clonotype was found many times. The CDR3 loop reads CASTRTDSNTEAFF. The DNA of the CDR3 is TGTGCCAGCACCCGAACAGACAGTAACACTGAAGCTTTCTTT. The rearrangement uses TRBV7-9 and TRBJ1-1; perhaps TRBD1 as D (5 bases). The CDR3 loop spans 14 amino acids. Germline V gives CDR1 SEHNR, CDR2 FQNEAQ (reference sequence). V lost 7 bases and J 2 bases, leaving 14 bases between the germline ends.

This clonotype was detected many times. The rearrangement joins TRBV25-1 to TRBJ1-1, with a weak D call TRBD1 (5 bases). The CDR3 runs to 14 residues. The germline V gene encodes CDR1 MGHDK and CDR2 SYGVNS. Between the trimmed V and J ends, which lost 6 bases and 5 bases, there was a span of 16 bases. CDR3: CASSPNPGLTEAFF. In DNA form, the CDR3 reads TGTGCCAGCAGCCCCAATCCGGGGCTAACTGAAGCTTTCTTT.

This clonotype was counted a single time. The CDR3 DNA reads TGTGCCAGCAGCTTACGTAATGGGCAGACTTCCTATAATTCACCCCTCCACTTT. Its translation: CASSLRNGQTSYNSPLHF. This chain connects TRBV7-8 to TRBJ1-6, with D unresolved. The V and J ends lost 2 bases and 1 base respectively, with 15 bases between them. This CDR3 is built from 18 residues. CDR1 SGHVS and CDR2 FQNEAQ come from the germline V gene.

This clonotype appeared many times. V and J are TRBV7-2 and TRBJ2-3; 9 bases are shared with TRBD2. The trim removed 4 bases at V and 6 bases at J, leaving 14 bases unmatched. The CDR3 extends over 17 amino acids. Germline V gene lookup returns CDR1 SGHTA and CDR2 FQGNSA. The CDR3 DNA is TGTGCCAGCAGCTCGCCGGGACTAGCTGTGGCACAGGATACGCAGTATTTT. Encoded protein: CASSSPGLAVAQDTQYF.

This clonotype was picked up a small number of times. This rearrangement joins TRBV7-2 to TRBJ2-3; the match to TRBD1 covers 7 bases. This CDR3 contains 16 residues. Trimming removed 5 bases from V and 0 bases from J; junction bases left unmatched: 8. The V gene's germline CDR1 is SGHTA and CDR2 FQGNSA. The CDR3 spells CASSLTGVESTDTQYF. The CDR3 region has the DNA TGTGCCAGCAGCCTAACAGGGGTAGAGAGCACAGATACGCAGTATTTT. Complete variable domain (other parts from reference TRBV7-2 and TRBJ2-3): GAGVSQSPSNKVTEKGKDVELRCDPISGHTALYWYRQSLGQGLEFLIYFQGNSAPDKSGLPSDRFSAERTGGSVSTLTIQRTQQEDSAVYLCASSLTGVESTDTQYFGPGTRLTVL.

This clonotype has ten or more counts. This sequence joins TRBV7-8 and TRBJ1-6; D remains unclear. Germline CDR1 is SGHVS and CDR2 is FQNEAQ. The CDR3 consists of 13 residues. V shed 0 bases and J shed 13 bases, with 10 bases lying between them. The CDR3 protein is CASSLAQPSPLHF. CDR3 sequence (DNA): TGTGCCAGCAGCTTAGCGCAACCCTCCCCCCTCCACTTT.

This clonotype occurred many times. The CDR3: CASSFALGGGSTDTQYF. The CDR3 DNA reads as TGTGCCAGCAGCTTTGCCCTTGGCGGGGGCAGCACAGATACGCAGTATTTT. The chain joins TRBV7-6 to TRBJ2-3, with D perhaps matching TRBD2 (7 bases). V dropped 3 bases and J dropped 0 bases, with 16 bases sitting between them. This CDR3 contains 17 residues. Germline-derived CDR1 and CDR2 are SGHVS and FNYEAQ.

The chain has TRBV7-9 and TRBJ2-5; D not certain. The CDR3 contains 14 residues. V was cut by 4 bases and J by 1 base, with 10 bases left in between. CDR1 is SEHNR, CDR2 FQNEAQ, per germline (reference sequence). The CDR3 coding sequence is TGTGCCAGCAGCTCCTTCCGAACCCAAGAGACCCAGTACTTC. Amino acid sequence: CASSSFRTQETQYF.

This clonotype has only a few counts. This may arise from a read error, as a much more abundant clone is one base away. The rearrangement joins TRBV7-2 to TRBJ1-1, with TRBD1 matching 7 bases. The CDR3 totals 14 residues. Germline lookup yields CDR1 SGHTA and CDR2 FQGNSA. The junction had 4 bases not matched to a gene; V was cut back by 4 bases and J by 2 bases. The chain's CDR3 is CASSWGQPNTEAFF. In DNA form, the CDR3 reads TGTGCCAGCAGCTGGGGACAGCCCAACACTGAAGCTTTCTTT.

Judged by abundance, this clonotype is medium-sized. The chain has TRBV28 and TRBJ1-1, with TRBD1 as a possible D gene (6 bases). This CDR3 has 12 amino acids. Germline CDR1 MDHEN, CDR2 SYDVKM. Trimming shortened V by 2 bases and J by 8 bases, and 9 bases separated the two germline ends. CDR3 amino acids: CASSLPGTEAFF. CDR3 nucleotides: TGTGCCAGCAGTTTACCGGGGACAGAAGCTTTCTTT.

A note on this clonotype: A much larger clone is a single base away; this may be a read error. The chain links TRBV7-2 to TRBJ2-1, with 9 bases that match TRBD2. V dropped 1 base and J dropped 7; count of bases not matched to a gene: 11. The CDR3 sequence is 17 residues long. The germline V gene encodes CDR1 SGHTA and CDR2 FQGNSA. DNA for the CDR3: TGTGCCAGCAGCTTAGACCGTTCGGGACTAGCTGGGAATGAGCAGTTCTTC. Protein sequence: CASSLDRSGLAGNEQFF.

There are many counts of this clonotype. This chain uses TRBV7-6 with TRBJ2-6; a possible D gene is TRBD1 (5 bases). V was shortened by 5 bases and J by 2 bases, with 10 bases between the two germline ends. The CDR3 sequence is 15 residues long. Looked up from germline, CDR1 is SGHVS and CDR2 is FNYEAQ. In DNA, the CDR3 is TGTGCCAGCAGCCCCCAGACAGCTGGGGCCAACGTCCTGACTTTC. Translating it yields CASSPQTAGANVLTF.

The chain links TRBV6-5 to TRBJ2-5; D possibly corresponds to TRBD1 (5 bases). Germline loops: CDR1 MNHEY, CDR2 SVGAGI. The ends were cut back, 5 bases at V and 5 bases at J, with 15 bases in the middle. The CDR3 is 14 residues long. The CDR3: CASSLLDNVETQYF. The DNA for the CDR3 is TGTGCCAGCAGTCTCCTGGACAACGTGGAGACCCAGTACTTC.

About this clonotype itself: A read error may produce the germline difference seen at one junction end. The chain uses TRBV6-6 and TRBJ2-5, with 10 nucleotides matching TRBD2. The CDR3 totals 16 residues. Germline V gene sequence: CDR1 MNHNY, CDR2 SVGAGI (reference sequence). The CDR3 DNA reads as TGTGCCCGCAGTTTGAGGGTGGGACTAGCGAAAGAGACCCAGTACTTC. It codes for CARSLRVGLAKETQYF.

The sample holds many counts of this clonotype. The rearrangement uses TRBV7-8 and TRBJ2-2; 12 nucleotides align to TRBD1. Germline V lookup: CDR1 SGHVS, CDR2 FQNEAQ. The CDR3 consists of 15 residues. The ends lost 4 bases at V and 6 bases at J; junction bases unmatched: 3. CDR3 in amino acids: CASSSGQGAAGELFF. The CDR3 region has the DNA TGTGCCAGCAGCTCGGGACAGGGGGCGGCCGGGGAGCTGTTTTTT.

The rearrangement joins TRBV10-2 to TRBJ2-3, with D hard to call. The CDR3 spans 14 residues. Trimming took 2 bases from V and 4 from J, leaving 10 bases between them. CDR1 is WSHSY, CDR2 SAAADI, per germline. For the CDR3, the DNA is TGCGCCAGCAGTGAGACGCGGAGCTCAGATACGCAGTATTTT. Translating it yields CASSETRSSDTQYF.

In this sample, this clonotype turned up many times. CDR3 in DNA: TGTGCCAGCAGCTTTGGACCGGACGAGCAGTACTTC. Protein: CASSFGPDEQYF. V gene TRBV7-9 combines with J gene TRBJ2-7; D is uncertain. V was clipped by 3 bases and J by 5 bases, with 8 bases between them. The length of the CDR3 is 12 residues. Germline-derived CDR1 and CDR2 are SEHNR and FQNEAQ (reference sequence).